This TCR beta chain is from a study of T cells in Graves' hyperthyroidism and ophthalmopathy. It was considered stable Graves' hyperthyroidism when ophthalmopathy did not progress within 18 months. Germline V gene data show CDR1 as MNHEY and CDR2 as SMNVEV (reference sequence). Trimming removed 0 bases from V and 2 bases from J, with 14 bases in between. The length of the CDR3 is 17 residues. Amplification of TCR beta CDR3 regions used RNA as the template. HTBI primers were used for first-round RT-PCR of the TCR CDR3. TCRdb re-derived calls from the multiplex PCR reads in MiXCR, one entry per CDR3 protein. The table lists approximately 710,000 distinct CDR3 sequences, 15% to 20% of them singletons.

The receptor was isolated from a middle-aged man with Graves' hyperthyroidism. Material for sequencing was blood. The chain links TRBV27 to TRBJ2-4; perhaps TRBD2 as D (5 bases). CDR3 residues: CASSLSRLAGTKNIQYF. The CDR3 bases are TGTGCCAGCAGTTTATCGCGGCTAGCAGGCACCAAAAACATTCAGTACTTC.